This TCR beta chain is drawn from a study of regulatory dendritic cells for organ transplantation. Sorted T cells were CFSE-labeled and cultured four to five days with allogeneic regulatory or mature dendritic cells at 1:10. With regard to this clone: No antigen is known for it.

Study-wide points: The authors noted considerable between-person heterogeneity in alloreactive memory CD8+ cells.

Data came from immunoSEQ multiplex PCR; TCRdb stores just in-frame clones and leaves some out. Among tens of thousands of clones listed, roughly 88% were seen once. The origin of this receptor is a human donor in good health. Sample: naive CD4+ T cells from blood cultured with regulatory dendritic cells. Regarding subset: CD45RA+ naive T cells.

In nucleotides, the CDR3 is TGTGCCACCAGCAGGTACCTTACCGGGACTAGCGGGAATGAGCAGTTCTTC. Residues: CATSRYLTGTSGNEQFF. The genes are TRBV15 and TRBJ2-1; 12 nucleotides line up with TRBD2. Germline CDR1 and CDR2: LNHNV and YYDKDF (reference sequence). The CDR3 sequence is 17 residues long. Trimming cost V 3 bases and J 7 bases; bases outside gene matches: 10.